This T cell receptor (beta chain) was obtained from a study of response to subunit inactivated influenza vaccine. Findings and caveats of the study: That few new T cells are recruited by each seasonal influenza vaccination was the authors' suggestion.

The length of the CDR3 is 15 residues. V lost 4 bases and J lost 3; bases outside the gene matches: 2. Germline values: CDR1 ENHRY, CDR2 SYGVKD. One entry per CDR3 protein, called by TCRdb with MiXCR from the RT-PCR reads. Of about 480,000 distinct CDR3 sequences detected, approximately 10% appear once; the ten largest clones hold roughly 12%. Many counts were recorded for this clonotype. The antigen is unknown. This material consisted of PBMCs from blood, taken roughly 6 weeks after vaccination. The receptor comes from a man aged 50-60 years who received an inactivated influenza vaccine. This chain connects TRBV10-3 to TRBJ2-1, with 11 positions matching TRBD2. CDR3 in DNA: TGTGCCATCAGTGGTAGCGGGGGGGACTACAATGAGCAGTTCTTC. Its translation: CAISGSGGDYNEQFF.